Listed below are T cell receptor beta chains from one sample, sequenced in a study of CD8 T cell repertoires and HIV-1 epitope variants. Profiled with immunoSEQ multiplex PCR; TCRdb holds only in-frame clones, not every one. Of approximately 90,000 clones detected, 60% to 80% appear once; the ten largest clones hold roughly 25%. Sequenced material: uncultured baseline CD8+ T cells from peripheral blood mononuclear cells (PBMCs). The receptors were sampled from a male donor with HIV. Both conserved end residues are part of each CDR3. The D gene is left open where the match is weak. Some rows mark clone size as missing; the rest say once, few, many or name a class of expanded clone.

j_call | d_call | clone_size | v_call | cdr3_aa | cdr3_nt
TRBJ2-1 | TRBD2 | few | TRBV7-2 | CASSLASGGVILYEQFF | TGTGCCAGCAGCTTAGCGAGCGGGGGAGTCATATTGTATGAGCAGTTCTTC
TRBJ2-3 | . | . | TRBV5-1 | CASSLAGGPADTQYF | TGCGCCAGCAGCTTGGCCGGAGGGCCAGCAGATACGCAGTATTTT
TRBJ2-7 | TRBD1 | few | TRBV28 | CASSPRRTGIYEQYF | TGTGCCAGCAGCCCAAGGAGGACAGGGATCTACGAGCAGTACTTC
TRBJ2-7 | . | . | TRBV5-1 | CASSLAGVQGRFYEQYF | TGCGCCAGCAGCTTGGCCGGGGTTCAGGGGCGGTTCTACGAGCAGTACTTC
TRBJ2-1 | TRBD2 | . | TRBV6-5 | CASRVVAGGYNEQFF | TGTGCCAGCAGGGTTGTAGCGGGGGGTTACAATGAGCAGTTCTTC
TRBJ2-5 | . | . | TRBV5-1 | CASSLQETQYF | TGCGCCAGCAGCCTACAAGAGACCCAGTACTTC
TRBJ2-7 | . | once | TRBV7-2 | CASSFAQGPYEQYF | TGTGCCAGCAGCTTCGCACAGGGTCCGTACGAGCAGTACTTC
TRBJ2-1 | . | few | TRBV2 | CASRLREAGDEQFF | TGTGCCAGCCGATTGCGGGAAGCCGGGGATGAGCAGTTCTTC
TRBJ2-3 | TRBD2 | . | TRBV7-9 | CASSLGLAGITDTQYF | TGTGCCAGCAGCTTGGGACTAGCGGGGATCACAGATACGCAGTATTTT
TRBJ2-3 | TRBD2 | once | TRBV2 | CAGRRTSGASSTDTQYF | TGTGCCGGCCGGAGGACTAGCGGGGCCTCTAGCACAGATACGCAGTATTTT
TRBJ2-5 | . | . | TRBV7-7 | CASSLGSVGETQYF | TGTGCCAGCAGCTTAGGGTCGGTAGGAGAGACCCAGTACTTC
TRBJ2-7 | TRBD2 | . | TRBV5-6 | CASSLGLAEYEQYF | TGTGCCAGCAGCTTGGGACTAGCGGAGTACGAGCAGTACTTC
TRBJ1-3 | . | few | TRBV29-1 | CSVESGNTIYF | TGCAGCGTTGAGAGCGGAAACACCATATATTTT
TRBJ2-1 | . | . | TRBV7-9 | CASLPTGLQYNEQFF | TGTGCCAGCTTGCCAACGGGACTCCAATACAATGAGCAGTTCTTC
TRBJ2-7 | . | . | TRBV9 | CASSRDNLAYEQYF | TGTGCCAGCAGCCGGGACAACCTTGCCTACGAGCAGTACTTC
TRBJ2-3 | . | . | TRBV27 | CASSLSTSSDTQYF | TGTGCCAGCAGTTTATCGACGAGCTCAGATACGCAGTATTTT
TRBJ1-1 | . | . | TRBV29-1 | CSVDGRGKAEAFF | TGCAGCGTTGACGGCAGGGGAAAGGCTGAAGCTTTCTTT
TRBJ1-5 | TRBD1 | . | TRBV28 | CASSPNLQGLPQHF | TGTGCCAGCAGTCCCAATCTACAGGGGCTGCCCCAGCATTTT
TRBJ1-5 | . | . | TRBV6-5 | CASSYSWGDGQPQHF | TGTGCCAGCAGTTACTCATGGGGGGACGGTCAGCCCCAGCATTTT
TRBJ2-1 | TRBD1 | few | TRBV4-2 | CASSQEDRGYEQFF | TGTGCCAGCAGCCAAGAGGACAGGGGATATGAGCAGTTCTTC
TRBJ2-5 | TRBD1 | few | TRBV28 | CASSLRTGGVGTQYF | TGTGCCAGCAGTTTAAGGACAGGCGGCGTTGGGACCCAGTACTTC
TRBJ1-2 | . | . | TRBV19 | CASTRIRESGTYGYTF | TGTGCCAGTACCCGAATCAGGGAGAGCGGGACCTATGGCTACACCTTC
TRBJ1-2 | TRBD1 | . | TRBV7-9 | CASSSGQGEYLYGYTF | TGTGCCAGCAGCTCGGGACAGGGGGAATACTTATATGGCTACACCTTC